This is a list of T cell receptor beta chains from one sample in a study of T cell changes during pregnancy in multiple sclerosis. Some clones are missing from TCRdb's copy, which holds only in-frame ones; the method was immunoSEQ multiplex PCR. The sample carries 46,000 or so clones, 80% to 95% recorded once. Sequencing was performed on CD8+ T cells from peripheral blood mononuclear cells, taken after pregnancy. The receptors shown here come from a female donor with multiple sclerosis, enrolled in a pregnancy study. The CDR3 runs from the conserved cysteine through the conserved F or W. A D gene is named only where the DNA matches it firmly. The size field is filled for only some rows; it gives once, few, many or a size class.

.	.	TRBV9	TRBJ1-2	CASSPQQYGYTF	TGTGCCAGCAGCCCCCAACAGTATGGCTACACCTTC
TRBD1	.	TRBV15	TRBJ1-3	CATSSTGTGEGYSGNTIYF	TGTGCCACCAGCAGTACCGGGACAGGGGAAGGGTACTCTGGAAACACCATATATTTT
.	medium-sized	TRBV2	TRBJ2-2	CASSQGKVLPGELFF	TGTGCCAGCAGCCAGGGGAAGGTGTTACCCGGGGAGCTGTTTTTT
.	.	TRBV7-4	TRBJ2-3	CASSLGCGTNTDTQYF	TGTGCCAGCAGCTTAGGGTGCGGGACCAACACAGATACGCAGTATTTT
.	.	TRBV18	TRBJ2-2	CASSPMVAATNTGELFF	TGTGCCAGCTCACCGATGGTCGCGGCTACGAACACCGGGGAGCTGTTTTTT
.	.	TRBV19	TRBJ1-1	CAVGRGNTEAFF	TGTGCCGTAGGCAGGGGGAACACTGAAGCTTTCTTT
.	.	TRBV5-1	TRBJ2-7	CASSLEGWDYEQYF	TGCGCCAGCAGCTTGGAGGGGTGGGACTACGAGCAGTACTTC
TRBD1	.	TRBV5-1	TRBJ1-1	CASSWGDRGNTEAFF	TGCGCCAGCAGCTGGGGGGACAGGGGAAACACTGAAGCTTTCTTT
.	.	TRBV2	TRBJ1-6	CASSPPGVQSPLHF	TGTGCCAGCAGCCCCCCGGGAGTACAGTCACCCCTCCACTTT
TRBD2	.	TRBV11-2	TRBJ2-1	CASSPGAGTSGTFEQFF	TGTGCCAGCAGCCCAGGAGCCGGGACTAGCGGGACGTTCGAGCAGTTCTTC
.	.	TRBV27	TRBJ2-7	CASSSLYEQYF	TGTGCCAGCAGTTCCCTCTACGAGCAGTACTTC